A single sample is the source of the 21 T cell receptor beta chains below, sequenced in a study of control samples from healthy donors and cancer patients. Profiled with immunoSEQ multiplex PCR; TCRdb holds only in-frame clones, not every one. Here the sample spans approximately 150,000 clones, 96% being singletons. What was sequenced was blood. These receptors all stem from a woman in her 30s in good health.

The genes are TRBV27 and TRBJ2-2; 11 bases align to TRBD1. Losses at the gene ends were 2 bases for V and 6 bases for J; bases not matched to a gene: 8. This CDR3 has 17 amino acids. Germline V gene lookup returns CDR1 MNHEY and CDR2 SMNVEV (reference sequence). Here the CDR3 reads CASSLLFGTGGSGELFF. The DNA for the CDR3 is TGTGCCAGCAGTTTACTCTTTGGGACAGGGGGATCCGGGGAGCTGTTTTTT.

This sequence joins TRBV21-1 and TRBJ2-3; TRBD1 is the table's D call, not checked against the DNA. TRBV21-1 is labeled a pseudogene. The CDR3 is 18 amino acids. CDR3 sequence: CASSKAPRTGGKTDTQYF. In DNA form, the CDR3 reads TGTGCCAGCAGCAAAGCGCCGCGGACAGGGGGCAAGACAGATACGCAGTATTTT.

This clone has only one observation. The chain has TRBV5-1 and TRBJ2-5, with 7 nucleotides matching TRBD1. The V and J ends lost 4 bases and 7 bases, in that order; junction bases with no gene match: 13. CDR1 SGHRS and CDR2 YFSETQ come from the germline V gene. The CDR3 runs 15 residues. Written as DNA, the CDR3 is TGCGCCAGCAGCCACGACCAGACAGGGAAAGGGACCCAGTACTTC. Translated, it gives CASSHDQTGKGTQYF.

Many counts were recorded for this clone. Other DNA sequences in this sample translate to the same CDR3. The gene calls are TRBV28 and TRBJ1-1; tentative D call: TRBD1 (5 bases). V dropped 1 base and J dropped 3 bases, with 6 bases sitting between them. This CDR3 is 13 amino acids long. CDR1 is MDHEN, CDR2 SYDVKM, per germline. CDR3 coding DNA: TGTGCCAGCAGTTTATCAGGGTACACTGAAGCTTTCTTT. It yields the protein CASSLSGYTEAFF.

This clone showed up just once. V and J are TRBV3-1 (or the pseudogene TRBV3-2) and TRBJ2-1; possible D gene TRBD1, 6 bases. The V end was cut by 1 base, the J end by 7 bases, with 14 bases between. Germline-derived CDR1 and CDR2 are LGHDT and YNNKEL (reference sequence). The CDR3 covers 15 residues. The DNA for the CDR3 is TGTGCCAGCAGCCAAGTTCCAGGGGCCCAGAATGAGCAGTTCTTC. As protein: CASSQVPGAQNEQFF.

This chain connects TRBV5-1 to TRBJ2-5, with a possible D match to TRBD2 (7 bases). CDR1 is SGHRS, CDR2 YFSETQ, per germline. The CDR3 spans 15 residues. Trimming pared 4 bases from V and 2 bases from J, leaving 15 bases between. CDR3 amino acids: CASSSLAGAQETQYF. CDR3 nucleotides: TGCGCCAGCAGCAGTCTTGCGGGGGCTCAAGAGACCCAGTACTTC.

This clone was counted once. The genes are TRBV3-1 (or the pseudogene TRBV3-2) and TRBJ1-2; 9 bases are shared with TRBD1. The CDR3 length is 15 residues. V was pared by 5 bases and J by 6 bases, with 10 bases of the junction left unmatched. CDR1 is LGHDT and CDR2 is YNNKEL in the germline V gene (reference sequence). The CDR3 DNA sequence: TGTGCCAGCAGCTCCCGATCCGGGACAGGGAATGGCTACACCTTC. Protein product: CASSSRSGTGNGYTF.

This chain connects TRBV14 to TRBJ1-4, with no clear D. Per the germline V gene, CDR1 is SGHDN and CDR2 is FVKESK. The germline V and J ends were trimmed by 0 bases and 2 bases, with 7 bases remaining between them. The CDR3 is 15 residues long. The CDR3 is CASSQDDSTNEKLFF. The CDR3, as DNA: TGTGCCAGCAGCCAAGATGACTCGACTAATGAAAAACTGTTTTTT.

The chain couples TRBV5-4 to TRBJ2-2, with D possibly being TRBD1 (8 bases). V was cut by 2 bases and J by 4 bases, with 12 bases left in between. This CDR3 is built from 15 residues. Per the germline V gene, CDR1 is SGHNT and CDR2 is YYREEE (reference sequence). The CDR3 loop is CASSLQGGVTGELFF. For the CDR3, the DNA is TGTGCCAGCAGCTTACAGGGGGGGGTCACCGGGGAGCTGTTTTTT.

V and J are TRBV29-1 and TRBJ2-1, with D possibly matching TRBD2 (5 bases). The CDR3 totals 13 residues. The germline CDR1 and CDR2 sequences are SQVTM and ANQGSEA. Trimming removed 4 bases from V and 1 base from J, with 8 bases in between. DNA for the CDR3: TGCAGCGTTGTGAGGGAATCCTACAATGAGCAGTTCTTC. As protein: CSVVRESYNEQFF.

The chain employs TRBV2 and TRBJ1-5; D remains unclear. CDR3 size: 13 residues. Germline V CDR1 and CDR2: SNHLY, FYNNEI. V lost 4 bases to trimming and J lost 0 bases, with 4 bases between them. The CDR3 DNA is TGTGCCAGCAGTGCCGATAGCAATCAGCCCCAGCATTTT. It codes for CASSADSNQPQHF.

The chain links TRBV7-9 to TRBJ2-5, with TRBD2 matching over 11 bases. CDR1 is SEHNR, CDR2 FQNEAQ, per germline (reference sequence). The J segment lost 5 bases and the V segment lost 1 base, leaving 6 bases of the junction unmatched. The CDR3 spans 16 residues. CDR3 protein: CASSLGLAGGSETQYF. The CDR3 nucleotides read TGTGCCAGCAGCTTAGGGCTAGCGGGAGGCTCTGAGACCCAGTACTTC.

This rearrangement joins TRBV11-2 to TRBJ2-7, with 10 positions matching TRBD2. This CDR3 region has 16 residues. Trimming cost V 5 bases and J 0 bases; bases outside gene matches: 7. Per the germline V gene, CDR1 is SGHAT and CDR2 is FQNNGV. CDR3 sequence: CASSPWTSGNSYEQYF. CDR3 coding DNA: TGTGCCAGCAGCCCTTGGACTAGCGGCAACTCCTACGAGCAGTACTTC.

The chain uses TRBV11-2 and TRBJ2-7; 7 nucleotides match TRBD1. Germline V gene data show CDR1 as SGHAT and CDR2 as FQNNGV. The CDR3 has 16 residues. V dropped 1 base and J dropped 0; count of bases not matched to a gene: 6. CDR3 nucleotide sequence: TGTGCCAGCAGCTTAGGGACAGGTTGGAGCTCCTACGAGCAGTACTTC. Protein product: CASSLGTGWSSYEQYF.

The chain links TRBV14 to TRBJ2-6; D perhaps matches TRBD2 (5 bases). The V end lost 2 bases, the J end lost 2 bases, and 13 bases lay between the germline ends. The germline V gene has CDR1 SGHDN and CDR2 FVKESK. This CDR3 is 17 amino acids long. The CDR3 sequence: CASSQNTGVAGANVLTF. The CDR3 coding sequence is TGTGCCAGCAGCCAAAACACCGGGGTTGCTGGGGCCAACGTCCTGACTTTC.

The CDR3 bases are TGTGCCACCAGCAGAGAGCCCGCGGCTAGTGGCAATGAGCAGTTCTTC. Encoded protein: CATSREPAASGNEQFF. This chain joins TRBV15 and TRBJ2-1; D remains unclear. Trimming took 0 bases from V and 6 from J, leaving 15 bases between them. Germline CDR1 is LNHNV and CDR2 is YYDKDF (reference sequence). The CDR3 runs 16 residues.

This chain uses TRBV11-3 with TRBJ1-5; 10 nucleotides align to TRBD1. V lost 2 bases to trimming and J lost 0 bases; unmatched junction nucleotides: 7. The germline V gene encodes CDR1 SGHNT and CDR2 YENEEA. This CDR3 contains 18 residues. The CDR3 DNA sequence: TGTGCCAGCAGCTTACCAACGGGACAGGGGTGTAGCAATCAGCCCCAGCATTTT. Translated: CASSLPTGQGCSNQPQHF.

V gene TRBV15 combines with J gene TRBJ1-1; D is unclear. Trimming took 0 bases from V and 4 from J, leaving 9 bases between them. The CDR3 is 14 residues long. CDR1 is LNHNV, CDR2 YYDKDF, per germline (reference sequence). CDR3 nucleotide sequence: TGTGCCACCAGCAGAGATCGGAGGGCCACTGAAGCTTTCTTT. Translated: CATSRDRRATEAFF.

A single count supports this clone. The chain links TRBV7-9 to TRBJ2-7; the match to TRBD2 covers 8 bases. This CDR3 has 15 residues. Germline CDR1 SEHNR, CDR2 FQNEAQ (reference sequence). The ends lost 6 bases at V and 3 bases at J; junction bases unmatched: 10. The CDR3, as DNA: TGTGCCAGCAGTGAGCCGGGGGCGGGGGGCTACGAGCAGTACTTC. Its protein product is CASSEPGAGGYEQYF.

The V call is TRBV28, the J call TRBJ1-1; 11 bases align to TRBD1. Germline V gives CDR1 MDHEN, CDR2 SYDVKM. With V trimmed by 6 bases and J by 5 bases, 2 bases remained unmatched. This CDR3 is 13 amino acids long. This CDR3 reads CASRDRGRTEAFF. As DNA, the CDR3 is TGTGCCAGCAGGGACAGGGGGCGGACTGAAGCTTTCTTT.

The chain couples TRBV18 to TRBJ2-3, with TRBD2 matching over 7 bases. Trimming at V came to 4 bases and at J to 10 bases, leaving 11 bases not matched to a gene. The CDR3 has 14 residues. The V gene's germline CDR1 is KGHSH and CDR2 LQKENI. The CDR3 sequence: CASSLRSGILAQYF. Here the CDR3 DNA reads TGTGCCAGCTCACTGCGAAGCGGGATTCTTGCGCAGTATTTT.